The clone carrying this T cell receptor beta chain was found a few times. What it binds is not known. CDR3 length: 13 residues. Germline loops: CDR1 SQVTM, CDR2 ANQGSEA. Unmatched junction bases numbered 6, after V lost 5 bases and J lost 4 bases. These data are taken from a study of molecular identifiers for immune sequencing clone quantification. The study's findings and limits: Underestimation of highly expanded clone sizes could arise where identical TCR molecules share a barcode.

Sorting recovered naive CD8 T cells on a CD8+CD4-CCR7+CD45RA+ profile. For bulk TCR libraries, previously described methods and listed TCR primers were used. Via MiXCR, TCRdb re-called the PCR reads, giving one row per CDR3 protein. Of under 650,000 distinct CDR3 sequences detected, 15% to 20% appear once; the ten largest clones hold 0.85%. This clonotype was sampled from a human donor in good health. Some libraries in this study had Jurkat cell RNA spiked in. The V and J genes are TRBV29-1 and TRBJ2-7; 9 nucleotides line up with TRBD1. Sequencing used naive CD8+ T cells from blood, with Jurkat cell RNA spiked in. Subset of the sample: FACS-sorted CD8+CD4-CCR7+CD45RA+ naive T cells. The CDR3 DNA is TGCAGCGTTCTAACAGGGGGCTCGTACGAGCAGTACTTC. This codes for CSVLTGGSYEQYF.